One T cell receptor (beta chain) is described in this entry. Authors' methods: Nucleated cell counts were estimated from reference gene primer amplification. Generated by immunoSEQ multiplex PCR, the TCRdb table keeps only in-frame clones and is missing some. That table furnishes V, J and clone size, whereas the DNA furnished D and trimming. Here the sample spans 300,000 to 400,000 clones, 85% being singletons. This entry is derived from a study of blood T cell repertoires in COVID-19. Study information: Nucleic acid was either cDNA or gDNA, and it came from T cells, B-cell-depleted T cells, or PBMCs.

The CDR3 spans 14 residues. V lost 2 bases to trimming and J lost 5 bases, with 10 bases between them. Germline assignment: CDR1 SNHLY and CDR2 FYNNEI. Cohort assignment relied on participant-reported clinical history. A PCR-confirmed or clinician-diagnosed COVID-19 case had contacted exposed participants within 2 weeks of entry. The J gene is TRBJ2-1, the V gene TRBV2; the D is unclear. The sequenced sample was PBMCs or T cells enriched from blood (not recorded which). The origin of this receptor is a woman younger than 45 who had been exposed to COVID-19. CDR3 sequence: CASSETQSNNEQFF. The CDR3 DNA sequence: TGTGCCAGCAGTGAAACACAATCCAACAATGAGCAGTTCTTC.